This T cell receptor (beta chain) comes out of a study of T-cell reconstitution after alpha-beta-depleted transplantation in children. Study-wide results and limits: T-cell counts and diversity were attributed mostly to newly produced T cells one year after transplant. Recipient T cells and thymic progenitors that survived were the source of the high TCRbeta diversity seen at day 60 in some patients. Reportedly, roughly two months post-transplant, alpha-beta T cells arose from several hundred expanded graft clones.

Trimming removed 1 base from V and 12 bases from J; junction bases left unmatched: 6. CDR1 is SGHDN, CDR2 FVKESK, per germline. The length of the CDR3 is 13 residues. Molecular barcoding with unique molecular identifiers was used for the TCRbeta library. MiXCR, run by TCRdb on the PCR reads, gives a single entry per CDR3 protein. The sample has fewer than 350,000 distinct CDR3 sequences; around a tenth are singletons. This clonotype was observed many times. Antigen specificity is unknown. This clonotype was sampled from a male patient aged 2-10 years who had a stem cell transplant for chronic granulomatous disease, so the T cells may come from the graft donor. The sequences come from peripheral blood, collected 180 days after TCRalphabeta/CD19-depleted stem cell transplant. This sequence joins TRBV14 and TRBJ2-1, with 7 nucleotides matching TRBD1. The CDR3 spells CASSQVRTGSQFF. CDR3 nucleotides: TGTGCCAGCAGCCAAGTACGGACAGGATCGCAGTTCTTC.